This TCR beta chain was captured by sequencing in a study of blood T cell repertoires in COVID-19. The wider study: From the United States, Italy and Spain came samples of acute and convalescent COVID-19. In each case, the material was cDNA or gDNA derived from T cells, B-cell-depleted T cells, or PBMCs.

V was shortened by 0 bases and J by 4 bases, with 6 bases between the two germline ends. Germline V gene lookup returns CDR1 SGHAT and CDR2 FQNNGV. This CDR3 is built from 13 residues. Original handling: Reference gene primer amplification gave nucleated cell count estimates. Only in-frame clones appear in the TCRdb table, and some are missing; sequencing was by immunoSEQ multiplex PCR. V and J calls and clone size are as listed in that table; D and trimming were resolved from the DNA. This table holds approximately 66,000 clones, around 87% found once. V and J are TRBV11-2 and TRBJ1-1; tentative D call: TRBD1 (6 bases). This receptor was identified in a man in his sixties with acute or convalescent COVID-19. Sequenced: peripheral blood. Here the CDR3 DNA reads TGTGCCAGCAGCTTAGACAGGGGCACTGAAGCTTTCTTT. It translates to CASSLDRGTEAFF.